The source of this T cell receptor beta chain is a study of blood T cell repertoires in COVID-19. Across the study: Spain, Italy and the United States supplied samples that represented acute and convalescent COVID-19. Sources were T cells, B-cell-depleted T cells, or PBMCs; the material itself was cDNA or gDNA.

In its sample, this clone was seen once. Original data processing: Cell counts per sample came from amplifying reference gene primers. The protocol was immunoSEQ multiplex PCR, while the TCRdb copy is restricted to in-frame clones and leaves out a portion. The DNA was the basis for D and trimming; V, J and clone size are from that table. This sample carries about 52,000 clones, over 75% of them seen once, and the ten largest clones take 12% to 15%. The V end was cut by 2 bases, the J end by 2 bases, with 15 bases between. Germline CDR1 reads KGHDR; CDR2 reads SFDVKD. The CDR3 is made up of 17 amino acids.

The origin of this receptor is a man in his 70s with acute or convalescent COVID-19. The material sequenced was peripheral blood. The chain uses TRBV24-1 and TRBJ2-1, with D maybe TRBD1 (5 bases). CDR3 loop: CATSDSQSRAAYNEQFF. CDR3 DNA: TGTGCCACCAGTGATTCCCAGTCCAGGGCGGCCTACAATGAGCAGTTCTTC.